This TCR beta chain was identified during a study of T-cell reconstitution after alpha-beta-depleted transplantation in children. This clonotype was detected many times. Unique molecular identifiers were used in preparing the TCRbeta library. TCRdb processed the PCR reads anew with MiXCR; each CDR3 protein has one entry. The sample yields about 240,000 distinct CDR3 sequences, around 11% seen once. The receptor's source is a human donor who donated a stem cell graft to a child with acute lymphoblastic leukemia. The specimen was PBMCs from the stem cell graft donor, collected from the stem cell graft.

The CDR3, as DNA: TGTGCCAGCAGCTTATCAGGACAGGGGGTGAACACCGGGGAGCTGTTTTTT. This translates into CASSLSGQGVNTGELFF. This chain connects TRBV13 to TRBJ2-2, with TRBD1 identical over 10 bases. CDR1 is PRHDT, CDR2 FYEKMQ, per germline (reference sequence). V was clipped by 2 bases and J by 1 base; unmatched bases: 4. The CDR3 contains 17 residues.